This record covers a single TCR beta chain. A much larger clonotype is one base distant, so this may be a read error. Unique molecular identifiers were incorporated during preparation of the TCRbeta library. A single record per CDR3 protein comes from TCRdb applying MiXCR to the PCR reads. The sample holds hundreds of thousands of distinct CDR3 sequences, more than 10% seen once. This specimen comes from a study of T-cell reconstitution after alpha-beta-depleted transplantation in children. Trimming cost V 6 bases and J 6 bases, with 20 bases left between them. This CDR3 contains 14 residues. Germline CDR1 and CDR2: DFQATT and SNEGSKA (reference sequence).

The TCR sequence derives from a human donor who donated a stem cell graft to a child with acute lymphoblastic leukemia. Sequencing was performed on PBMCs from the stem cell graft donor, taken from the stem cell graft. V is TRBV20-1 and J is TRBJ1-2; maybe TRBD1 (6 bases). DNA of the CDR3: TGCAGTGCCCTACAACCAGGGGCAGGGGATGGCTACACCTTC. This codes for CSALQPGAGDGYTF.